The clone carrying this TCR beta chain has more than one count but fewer than ten. The antigen is not known. This entry is derived from a study of T cell repertoires in cytomegalovirus infection. TCRdb processed the reads anew with MiXCR; each CDR3 protein has one entry. The table lists about 200,000 distinct CDR3 sequences, 8% to 10% of them singletons. Study observations and caveats: Of the TCR beta families, the public ones yielded a cumulative frequency that identified carriers of CMV plus the relevant HLA.

Looked up from germline, CDR1 is MDHEN and CDR2 is SYDVKM. CDR3 size: 16 residues. V was pared by 5 bases and J by 3 bases, with 11 bases of the junction left unmatched. The clonotype originates from a human donor in good health (CMV status not recorded). Some clones in this sample may be carry-over from other donors' samples. Sequenced sample: PBMCs. The chain carries TRBV28 and TRBJ2-7; 9 nucleotides line up with TRBD2. In DNA form, the CDR3 reads TGTGCCAGCAGTCTCGTCTTAGCGGGAGCAGACTACGAGCAGTACTTC. Translation: CASSLVLAGADYEQYF.